This passage covers 26 T cell receptor beta chains from one sample sequenced in a study of cytomegalovirus exposure and HLA in healthy donors. PCR was performed using 60 Vbeta and 13 Jbeta primers. Here immunoSEQ multiplex PCR was the method, and the copy in TCRdb shows in-frame clones only, minus some. The sample shows roughly 97,000 clones, around 81% of them seen only once. What was sequenced was PBMCs. The receptors were sampled from a man aged 35 to 55 in good health and CMV-seropositive.

Written as DNA, the CDR3 is TGTGCCAGCAATCGGGACAGGGAGAACACTGAAGCTTTCTTT. Its translation: CASNRDRENTEAFF. The genes are TRBV2 and TRBJ1-1; 9 nucleotides match TRBD1. CDR1 SNHLY and CDR2 FYNNEI come from the germline V gene. The CDR3 contains 14 residues. J was trimmed by 1 base and V by 7 bases; bases with no gene match: 4.

CDR3 nucleotides: TGTGCCAGCAGTGGGGGGACAGGTCGTAATCAGCCCCAGCATTTT. Amino acid sequence: CASSGGTGRNQPQHF. The V and J genes are TRBV27 and TRBJ1-5, with 8 bases that match TRBD1. V trimming: 5 bases; J trimming: 4 bases; junction bases outside the gene matches: 7. CDR3 length: 15 amino acids. Germline V gene sequence: CDR1 MNHEY, CDR2 SMNVEV (reference sequence).

This chain joins TRBV29-1 and TRBJ2-1; 11 positions agree with TRBD2. The germline V gene has CDR1 SQVTM and CDR2 ANQGSEA. The CDR3 is made up of 14 amino acids. The V and J ends lost 5 bases and 9 bases, in that order; junction bases with no gene match: 9. The CDR3 loop reads CSVLNLGLAGEQFF. CDR3 DNA: TGCAGCGTTTTGAATCTAGGACTAGCGGGTGAGCAGTTCTTC.

The chain uses TRBV4-2 and TRBJ2-5, with 7 bases matching TRBD2. The J call may be incorrect, as the DNA end agrees better with TRBJ2-7. The CDR3 is 14 amino acids. Germline loops: CDR1 LGHNA, CDR2 YNFKEQ. Here the CDR3 reads CASSPDAGAYEQYF. The CDR3 region has the DNA TGTGCCAGCAGCCCAGACGCGGGGGCCTACGAGCAGTACTTC.

As to this clone: The junction departs from germline at one end; a sequencing error may be responsible. The chain carries TRBV10-3 and TRBJ1-2, with a weak D call TRBD1 (5 bases). CDR1 and CDR2 (germline): ENHRY, SYGVKD. The CDR3 spans 12 residues. The CDR3 nucleotides read TGTGCCATCGGTGAGGTGGACACAGGCTACACCTTC. Translated, it gives CAIGEVDTGYTF.

The chain has TRBV5-4 and TRBJ2-5; TRBD2 aligns across 7 bases. TRBJ2-7 matches the DNA end more closely, so the J call is doubtful. Germline values: CDR1 SGHNT, CDR2 YYREEE (reference sequence). The CDR3 sequence is 15 residues long. CDR3 in DNA: TGTGCCAGCAGCCAGCCGCGCGGGGGAGGGGACGAGCAGTACTTC. It translates to CASSQPRGGGDEQYF.

This chain links TRBV5-1 with TRBJ2-7, with 10 nucleotides matching TRBD1. Germline loops: CDR1 SGHRS, CDR2 YFSETQ. The V and J ends lost 3 bases and 7 bases, in that order; junction bases with no gene match: 7. The CDR3 is 14 amino acids. The CDR3 DNA reads TGCGCCAGCAGCTCCCCGACAGGGGGCCGGGAGCAGTACTTC. Its protein is CASSSPTGGREQYF. The full variable domain, rest sourced from reference TRBV5-1 and TRBJ2-7, is KAGVTQTPRYLIKTRGQQVTLSCSPISGHRSVSWYQQTPGQGLQFLFEYFSETQRNKGNFPGRFSGRQFSNSRSEMNVSTLELGDSALYLCASSSPTGGREQYFGPGTRLTVT.

This clone is a singleton in its sample. The rearrangement links TRBV9 to TRBJ2-7, with TRBD1 matching 10 bases. The J segment lost 5 bases and the V segment lost 0 bases, leaving 2 bases of the junction unmatched. The CDR3 length is 14 residues. In germline, CDR1 is SGDLS, CDR2 YYNGEE. The CDR3 sequence: CASSVGDRGHEQYF. The CDR3 DNA sequence: TGTGCCAGCAGCGTAGGGGACAGGGGCCACGAGCAGTACTTC.

This chain joins TRBV7-9 and TRBJ2-1, with 10 bases fitting TRBD1. V lost 6 bases and J lost 0; bases outside the gene matches: 11. The CDR3 loop spans 18 amino acids. The germline gives CDR1 SEHNR, CDR2 FQNEAQ (reference sequence). The CDR3 nucleotides are TGTGCCAGCAGGCCCGACAGGGGGCTCACGAGCTCCTACAATGAGCAGTTCTTC. Amino acid sequence: CASRPDRGLTSSYNEQFF.

The chain has TRBV29-1 and TRBJ1-2; a weak D match, TRBD1 (5 bases). Germline CDR1 is SQVTM and CDR2 is ANQGSEA. The CDR3 spans 12 residues. Trimming took off 6 bases at V and 4 bases at J, with 12 bases between the two ends. The CDR3 region is CSVSDRSYGYTF. The CDR3 bases are TGCAGCGTGTCAGACAGATCCTATGGCTACACCTTC. The full variable domain, completed using reference TRBV29-1 and TRBJ1-2, is SAVISQKPSRDICQRGTSLTIQCQVDSQVTMMFWYRQQPGQSLTLIATANQGSEATYESGFVIDKFPISRPNLTFSTLTVSNMSPEDSSIYLCSVSDRSYGYTFGSGTRLTVV.

The chain couples TRBV27 to TRBJ2-5, with TRBD2 matching over 7 bases. V dropped 4 bases and J dropped 3; count of bases not matched to a gene: 5. Per germline, CDR1 MNHEY and CDR2 SMNVEV (reference sequence). The CDR3 length is 14 residues. In DNA form, the CDR3 reads TGTGCCAGCAGTTCCGGACTAGACGAAGAGACCCAGTACTTC. It encodes CASSSGLDEETQYF.

J is TRBJ1-3 and V is TRBV11-2; D remains unclear. From germline, CDR1 is SGHAT and CDR2 FQNNGV. The CDR3 is 15 residues long. Trimming cost V 0 bases and J 0 bases, with 6 bases left between them. This CDR3 reads CASSLDPFSGNTIYF. CDR3 bases: TGTGCCAGCAGCTTAGATCCTTTCTCTGGAAACACCATATATTTT. Looking up the rest from reference TRBV11-2 and TRBJ1-3 gives the full variable domain: EAGVAQSPRYKIIEKRQSVAFWCNPISGHATLYWYQQILGQGPKLLIQFQNNGVVDDSQLPKDRFSAERLKGVDSTLKIQPAKLEDSAVYLCASSLDPFSGNTIYFGEGSWLTVV.

The chain recombines TRBV7-7 with TRBJ2-1, with 9 bases aligning to TRBD2. This CDR3 has 14 amino acids. V lost 5 bases, J lost 8 bases, and 7 bases stayed unmatched. CDR1 and CDR2 (germline): SSHAT, FNYEAQ (reference sequence). CDR3 residues: CASSRGLAVDEQFF. The CDR3 DNA sequence: TGTGCCAGCAGCAGGGGACTAGCTGTGGATGAGCAGTTCTTC. The entire variable domain, with the rest obtained from reference TRBV7-7 and TRBJ2-1, is as follows: GAGVSQSPRYKVTKRGQDVTLRCDPISSHATLYWYQQALGQGPEFLTYFNYEAQPDKSGLPSDRFSAERPEGSISTLTIQRTEQRDSAMYRCASSRGLAVDEQFFGPGTRLTVL.

Only a few counts were recorded for this clone. Mismatch with germline at one junction end may stem from a read error. The chain combines TRBV7-2 with TRBJ2-7; 12 positions agree with TRBD2. This CDR3 is 13 amino acids long. Germline V gives CDR1 SGHTA, CDR2 FQGNSA. The CDR3 reads CASSLGGLAGSFF. CDR3 nucleotide sequence: TGTGCCAGCAGCTTAGGTGGACTAGCGGGATCTTTCTTC.

CDR3 protein: CASSFGRGLMFYTEAFF. The CDR3 region has the DNA TGTGCCAGCAGTTTTGGCAGGGGGCTAATGTTCTACACTGAAGCTTTCTTT. This sequence joins TRBV28 and TRBJ1-1, with TRBD1 identical over 8 bases. Germline assignment: CDR1 MDHEN and CDR2 SYDVKM. The CDR3 totals 17 residues. Germline trimming cut 3 bases from V and 3 bases from J; bases unmatched to any gene: 12.

Concerning this clone itself: At one boundary the junction diverges from the germline segment, which might be a read error. Other DNA variants within this sample encode the same CDR3. The rearrangement uses TRBV30 and TRBJ1-5, with a possible D match to TRBD1 (5 bases). The CDR3 consists of 13 residues. Per germline, CDR1 GTSNPN and CDR2 SVGIG (reference sequence). The CDR3 here is CAWSGGAGQPQHF. The CDR3 DNA reads TGCGCCTGGAGTGGCGGGGCCGGTCAGCCCCAGCATTTT.

This chain links TRBV6-1 with TRBJ2-5; weak D call: TRBD1 (5 bases). Germline CDR1 reads MNHNS; CDR2 reads SASEGT. The CDR3 extends over 17 amino acids. V lost 0 bases to trimming and J lost 0 bases, with 14 bases between them. The CDR3 DNA sequence: TGTGCCAGCAGTGAAGCTGGGGCAGCAAAGAACCAAGAGACCCAGTACTTC. It yields the protein CASSEAGAAKNQETQYF.

The rearrangement uses TRBV6-1 and TRBJ1-2; TRBD1 agrees at 9 bases. After removal of 4 bases from V and 8 bases from J, the junction contained 11 bases not matched to a gene. Per germline, CDR1 MNHNS and CDR2 SASEGT. This CDR3 is 15 amino acids long. The CDR3 DNA reads TGTGCCAGCAGTGGACAGGGGGGGTTCCGGGTGGGCTACACCTTC. Amino acids: CASSGQGGFRVGYTF.

CDR3 coding DNA: TGTGCCAGCAGCGAGAGTTCGACAGGGGTTGGCAATGAGCAGTTCTTC. Translating gives CASSESSTGVGNEQFF. This rearrangement joins TRBV2 to TRBJ2-1, with 8 bases identical to TRBD1. The trim removed 6 bases at V and 6 bases at J, leaving 13 bases unmatched. CDR3 length: 16 residues. Per germline, CDR1 SNHLY and CDR2 FYNNEI.

The V call is TRBV5-1, the J call TRBJ1-1; 9 bases are a match to TRBD1. Germline CDR1 is SGHRS and CDR2 is YFSETQ. Trimming took 5 bases from V and 6 from J; bases not matched to a gene: 8. CDR3 length: 14 residues. The CDR3 sequence is CASRSTGGLAEAFF. CDR3 DNA sequence: TGCGCCAGCAGATCTACAGGGGGCTTGGCTGAAGCTTTCTTT. The complete variable domain, with remaining parts taken from reference TRBV5-1 and TRBJ1-1, reads KAGVTQTPRYLIKTRGQQVTLSCSPISGHRSVSWYQQTPGQGLQFLFEYFSETQRNKGNFPGRFSGRQFSNSRSEMNVSTLELGDSALYLCASRSTGGLAEAFFGQGTRLTVV.

The rearrangement links TRBV5-1 to TRBJ2-2; the D is unclear. The CDR3 extends over 14 amino acids. V dropped 4 bases and J dropped 6 bases, with 13 bases sitting between them. Germline values: CDR1 SGHRS, CDR2 YFSETQ. The CDR3 bases are TGCGCCAGCAGCCTGTCGACTGTGGCCGGGGAGCTGTTTTTT. It translates to CASSLSTVAGELFF.

The chain recombines TRBV5-1 with TRBJ2-6; TRBD2 is a possible D gene (5 bases). This CDR3 spans 16 amino acids. The germline V and J ends were trimmed by 0 bases and 7 bases, with 14 bases remaining between them. CDR1 is SGHRS and CDR2 is YFSETQ in the germline V gene. The CDR3 region is CASSLAGTEGANVLTF. CDR3 bases: TGCGCCAGCAGCTTGGCCGGTACAGAGGGAGCCAACGTCCTGACTTTC.

The chain joins TRBV6-5 to TRBJ2-7; D remains ambiguous. The CDR3 is made up of 13 amino acids. Trimming pared 0 bases from V and 9 bases from J, leaving 12 bases between. Per the germline V gene, CDR1 is MNHEY and CDR2 is SVGAGI. The CDR3 protein is CASSYSENHGQYF. The CDR3, as DNA: TGTGCCAGCAGTTACTCCGAGAATCACGGGCAGTACTTC.

The rearrangement uses TRBV9 and TRBJ2-7, with D tentatively TRBD2 (5 bases). The V gene's germline CDR1 is SGDLS and CDR2 YYNGEE. Trimming pared 0 bases from V and 0 bases from J, leaving 7 bases between. The CDR3 runs to 14 residues. The CDR3 DNA reads as TGTGCCAGCAGCGTAGGACGGGGCTCCTACGAGCAGTACTTC. It translates to CASSVGRGSYEQYF.

The chain couples TRBV7-9 to TRBJ2-7, with D possibly being TRBD2 (5 bases). V lost 5 bases and J lost 4, with 9 bases in between. The CDR3 is made up of 12 amino acids. Germline V gene data show CDR1 as SEHNR and CDR2 as FQNEAQ (reference sequence). CDR3 in amino acids: CASSAQRYEQYF. As DNA, the CDR3 is TGTGCCAGCAGCGCCCAGCGGTACGAGCAGTACTTC.

This clone was seen only once. The chain uses TRBV4-1 and TRBJ1-6, with D possibly TRBD1 on 5 matching bases. The CDR3 runs 18 residues. V was clipped by 4 bases and J by 1 base, with 17 bases between them. Germline V CDR1 and CDR2: MGHRA, YSYEKL. This chain's CDR3 is CASSRRGGSVSYNSPLHF. The CDR3 DNA reads TGCGCCAGCAGCCGTAGGGGCGGTTCGGTGTCCTATAATTCACCCCTCCACTTT.